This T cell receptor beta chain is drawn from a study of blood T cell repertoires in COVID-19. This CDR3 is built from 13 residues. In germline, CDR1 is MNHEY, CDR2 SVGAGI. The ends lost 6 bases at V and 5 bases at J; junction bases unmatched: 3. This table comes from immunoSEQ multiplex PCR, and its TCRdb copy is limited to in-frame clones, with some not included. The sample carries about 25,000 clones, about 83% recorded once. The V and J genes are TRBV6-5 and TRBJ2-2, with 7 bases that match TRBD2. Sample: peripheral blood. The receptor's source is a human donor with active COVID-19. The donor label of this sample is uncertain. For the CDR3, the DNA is TGTGCCAGCAGCAGGACTAGTACCGGGGAGCTGTTTTTT. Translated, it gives CASSRTSTGELFF.